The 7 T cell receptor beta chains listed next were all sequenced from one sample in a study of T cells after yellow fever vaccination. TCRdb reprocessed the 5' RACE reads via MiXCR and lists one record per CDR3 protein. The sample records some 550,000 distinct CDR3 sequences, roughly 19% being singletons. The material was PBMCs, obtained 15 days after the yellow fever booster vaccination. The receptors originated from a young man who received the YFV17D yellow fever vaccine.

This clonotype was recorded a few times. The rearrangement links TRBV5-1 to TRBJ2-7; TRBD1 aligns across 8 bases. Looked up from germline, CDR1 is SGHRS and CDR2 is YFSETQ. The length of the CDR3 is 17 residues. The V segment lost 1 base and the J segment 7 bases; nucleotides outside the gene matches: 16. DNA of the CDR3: TGCGCCAGCAGCTTGACCGGGACAGGCGACGGTACTCCAGAGCAGTACTTC. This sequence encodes CASSLTGTGDGTPEQYF.

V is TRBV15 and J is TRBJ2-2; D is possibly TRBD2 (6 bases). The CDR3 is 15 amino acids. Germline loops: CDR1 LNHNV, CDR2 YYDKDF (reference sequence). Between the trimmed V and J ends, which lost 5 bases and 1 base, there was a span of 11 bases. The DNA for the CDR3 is TGTGCCACCAGCGCGGGACTTTTGAACACCGGGGAGCTGTTTTTT. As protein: CATSAGLLNTGELFF.

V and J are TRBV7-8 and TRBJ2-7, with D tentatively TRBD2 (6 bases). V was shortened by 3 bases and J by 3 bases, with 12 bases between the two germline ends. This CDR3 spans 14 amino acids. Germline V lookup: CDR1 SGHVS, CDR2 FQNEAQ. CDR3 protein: CASSFGGDSYEQYF. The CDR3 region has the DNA TGTGCCAGCAGCTTCGGGGGAGATAGCTACGAGCAGTACTTC. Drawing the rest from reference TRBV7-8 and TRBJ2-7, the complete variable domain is GAGVSQSPRYKVAKRGQDVALRCDPISGHVSLFWYQQALGQGPEFLTYFQNEAQLDKSGLPSDRFFAERPEGSVSTLKIQRTQQEDSAVYLCASSFGGDSYEQYFGPGTRLTVT.

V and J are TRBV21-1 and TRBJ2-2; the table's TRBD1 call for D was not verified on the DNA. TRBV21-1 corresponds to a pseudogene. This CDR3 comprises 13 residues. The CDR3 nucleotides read TGTGCCAGCAGCAGTGGGGCCTCCGGGGAGCTGTTTTTT. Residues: CASSSGASGELFF.

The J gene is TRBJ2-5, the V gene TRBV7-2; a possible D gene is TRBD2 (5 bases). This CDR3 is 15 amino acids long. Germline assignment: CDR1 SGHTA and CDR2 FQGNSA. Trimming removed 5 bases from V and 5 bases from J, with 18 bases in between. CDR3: CASSTQDLTGETQYF. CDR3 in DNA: TGTGCCAGCAGCACCCAGGACTTAACGGGGGAGACCCAGTACTTC.

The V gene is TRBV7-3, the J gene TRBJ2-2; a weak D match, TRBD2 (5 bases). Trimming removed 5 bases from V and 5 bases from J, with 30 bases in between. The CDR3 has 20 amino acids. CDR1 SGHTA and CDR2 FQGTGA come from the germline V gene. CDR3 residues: CASSPRQKIPALGDTGELFF. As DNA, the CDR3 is TGTGCCAGCAGCCCAAGACAAAAAATACCGGCGCTCGGGGATACCGGGGAGCTGTTTTTT.

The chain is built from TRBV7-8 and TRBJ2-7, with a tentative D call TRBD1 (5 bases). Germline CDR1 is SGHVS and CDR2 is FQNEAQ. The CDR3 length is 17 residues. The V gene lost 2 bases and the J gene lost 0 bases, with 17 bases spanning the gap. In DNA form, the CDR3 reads TGTGCCAGCAGCTTACACAGAGCGACAGTGAGCTCCTACGAGCAGTACTTC. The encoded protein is CASSLHRATVSSYEQYF.